This TCR beta chain was identified during a study of blood T cell repertoires in COVID-19 (TCRdb year 2020). At the level of the whole study: Samples covering the acute and convalescent phases of COVID-19 were provided by collaborators in the United States, Italy and Spain. The prospective study material was composed of cDNA or gDNA derived from T cells, B-cell-depleted T cells, or PBMCs. Subjects who had been exposed to COVID-19, were actively infected with it, or had recovered from it provided the deeply sampled blood TCRbeta repertoires that made up the dataset. The repertoires were released in a freely available public database meant as a resource for research on the immune response to SARS-CoV-2. Samples were obtained from the ongoing ImmuneRACE study (first 160 participants) and from over 1,000 subjects provided by 6 global collaborators. A de-identified subject ID, COVID-19 status, age in years and sex were almost always included in the sample metadata. Where available, HLA class I and class II types were taken from metadata supplied by the sample provider and were not determined by assay-based typing. Summary of the overall study and its limitations: The quantity of clinical and demographic metadata differed by source and by participant and was supplied without curation.

TCRbeta CDR3 regions were amplified from genomic DNA using the immunoSEQ Assay, a bias-controlled multiplex PCR. On the authors' methods: Nucleated cell counts per sample were estimated from amplification of reference gene primers within the assay. To quantify the absolute abundance of each unique TCRbeta CDR3 rearrangement, sequence reads were collapsed and filtered. For each sample, productive Simpson clonality was calculated as the square root of Simpson's diversity index across productive rearrangements. TCRdb holds this immuneACCESS table with in-frame rearrangements only. Some clones are missing; in checked studies, unresolved V genes explain under half, and the rest has no known cause. V and J calls and clone size come straight from that table; D and trimming were deduced from the DNA. A total of 120,000 to 150,000 clones appear in this sample, over 60% of them only once. Over 10% of the sample is in the top ten clones.

The V end loses 8 bases and the J end loses 0 bases, and a stretch of 14 bases separates them. From the cysteine through the phenylalanine, the CDR3 covers 14 amino acids. Kept here is only the CDR3 DNA, which spans 42 bases and is read in frame from base 1. CDR1 and CDR2, looked up from the germline V gene, are SNHLY and FYNNEI. Whole blood was collected in K2EDTA tubes by collaborating institutions according to the institutions' own protocols. For TCRbeta analysis, collaborators shipped samples as frozen whole blood, isolated PBMCs, or DNA extracted from either of those sample types. With respect to this clone: No cognate antigen has been identified for it. No per-base quality is available; no much larger clone lies one base away.

The sequence is built from TRBV2 and TRBJ2-7, and TRBD2 may be the D gene, going by 6 matching bases. This receptor was taken from a man older than 75 with acute or convalescent COVID-19. Sequenced material: peripheral blood. The sequenced DNA: TGTGCCAGCGCCGGGACTGGCGTCTCCTACGAGCAGTACTTC. Its coded protein is CASAGTGVSYEQYF.